This T cell receptor (beta chain) was captured in a study of blood T cell repertoires in COVID-19. The wider study: PBMCs, B-cell-depleted T cells, or T cells provided the cDNA or gDNA that made up the material.

Sequencing was performed with immunoSEQ multiplex PCR; in TCRdb, only in-frame clones are kept and a portion is missing. The sample carries almost 400,000 clones, 88% recorded once. This clone was recorded once. Individuals drawn from 24 US areas were about 18 to 100 years old. This receptor was identified in a woman in her twenties or thirties with acute COVID-19. The sample taken for sequencing was PBMCs or T cells enriched from blood (not recorded which).

The CDR3, as DNA: TGTGCCAGCAGCTTATACAAGGAGGACGAGCAGTACTTC. Its translation: CASSLYKEDEQYF. The chain is built from TRBV7-3 and TRBJ2-7; TRBD2 is a possible D gene (5 bases). This CDR3 spans 13 amino acids. The germline V gene encodes CDR1 SGHTA and CDR2 FQGTGA. Trimming took off 2 bases at V and 5 bases at J, with 10 bases between the two ends.